The sequence of this T cell receptor (beta chain) was determined in a study of blood T cells in healthy people across ages. At the level of the study: Per two T cells, about one barcoded beta molecule was captured through template switching. Study-wide points: Aged donors had fewer naive CD4+ cells and lower diversity than long-lived donors. Diversity of TCR beta per million T cells declined in a roughly linear way with age.

This CDR3 has 16 amino acids. With V trimmed by 6 bases and J by 13 bases, 17 bases remained unmatched. Germline values: CDR1 SGHRS, CDR2 YFSETQ. For this clonotype: Its specificity is unknown. A much larger clone is a single base away; this may be a read error.

For the second PCR, which ran for roughly 7 to 11 cycles, a sample-barcoded 5' primer and a J-beta primer mix were used. TCRdb re-called the 5' RACE reads with MiXCR, one entry per CDR3 protein. Altogether approximately 800,000 distinct CDR3 sequences are present, under 80% being singletons, with the ten largest covering about 27%. The rearrangement uses TRBV5-1 and TRBJ2-4, with 12 bases that match TRBD2. The sequence was collected from a man aged 25-45 years in good health. The specimen was blood. CDR3 sequence: CASKKTSGGIYNEQYF. DNA of the CDR3: TGCGCCAGCAAGAAAACTAGCGGGGGGATCTACAATGAGCAGTACTTC.